This T cell receptor (beta chain) was retrieved from a study of blood T cell repertoires in COVID-19. Sequenced by immunoSEQ multiplex PCR; TCRdb stores in-frame clones only, minus some. The table shows approximately 380,000 clones, with more than 85% occurring only once. Trimming took 5 bases from V and 7 from J, leaving 8 bases between them. Germline CDR1 reads MNHEY; CDR2 reads SVGEGT. The CDR3 spans 11 residues. The rearrangement uses TRBV6-2 or TRBV6-3 and TRBJ1-1; D is unclear. The specimen sequenced was PBMCs or T cells enriched from blood (not recorded which). This TCR was recovered from a woman aged 40 to 50 who had been exposed to COVID-19. As DNA, the CDR3 is TGTGCCAGCAGTCTAAATGTTGAAGCTTTCTTT. It is translated as CASSLNVEAFF.